Here is one T cell receptor beta chain with its context. The entry originates in a study of hypomethylating agent response in myelodysplastic syndrome. Study context: Hypomethylating treatment was azacitidine in about 75% of the 11, decitabine in 3 of 11. Six or seven patients responded with complete response or hematologic improvement; roughly five did not.

In the authors' methods: Previously reported viral-epitope specificity per VDJdb covered less than 2% of about 160,000 unique clonotypes. The assay was immunoSEQ multiplex PCR, and TCRdb's table has in-frame clones only and misses some. D and trimming were read from the DNA, whereas the V and J calls and clone size are those reported in that table. The table includes around 4,000 clones, 85% to 90% detected once. V was pared by 5 bases and J by 7 bases, with 15 bases between. Germline CDR1 and CDR2: SSHAT and FNYEAQ (reference sequence). This CDR3 comprises 14 residues. No T-cell subset sorting was done; bone marrow was analyzed in bulk.

The V and J genes are TRBV7-7 and TRBJ2-1; D possibly matches TRBD1 or TRBD2 (5 bases each). The TCR originated in a human donor with myelodysplastic syndrome. Sequenced here: bone marrow, sampled before or after starting hypomethylating agent treatment for myelodysplastic syndrome (not recorded which). The CDR3 loop reads CASSPELGTNEQFF. CDR3 nucleotide sequence: TGTGCCAGCAGCCCAGAACTAGGGACGAATGAGCAGTTCTTC.